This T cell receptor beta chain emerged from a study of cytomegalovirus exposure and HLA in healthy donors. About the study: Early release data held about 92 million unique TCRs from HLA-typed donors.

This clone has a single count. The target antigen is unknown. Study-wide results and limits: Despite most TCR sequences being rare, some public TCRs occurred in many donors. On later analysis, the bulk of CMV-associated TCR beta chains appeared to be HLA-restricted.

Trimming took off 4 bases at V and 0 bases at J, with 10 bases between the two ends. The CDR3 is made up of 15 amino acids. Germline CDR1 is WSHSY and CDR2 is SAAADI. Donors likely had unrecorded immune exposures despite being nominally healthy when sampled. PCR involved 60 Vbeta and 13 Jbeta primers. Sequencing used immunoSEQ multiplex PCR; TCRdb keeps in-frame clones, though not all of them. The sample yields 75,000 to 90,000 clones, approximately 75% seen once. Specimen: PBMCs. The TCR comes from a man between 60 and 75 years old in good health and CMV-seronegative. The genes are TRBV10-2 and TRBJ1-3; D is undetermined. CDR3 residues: CASSGAGSSGNTIYF. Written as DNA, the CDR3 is TGCGCCAGCAGTGGGGCCGGGAGCTCTGGAAACACCATATATTTT.